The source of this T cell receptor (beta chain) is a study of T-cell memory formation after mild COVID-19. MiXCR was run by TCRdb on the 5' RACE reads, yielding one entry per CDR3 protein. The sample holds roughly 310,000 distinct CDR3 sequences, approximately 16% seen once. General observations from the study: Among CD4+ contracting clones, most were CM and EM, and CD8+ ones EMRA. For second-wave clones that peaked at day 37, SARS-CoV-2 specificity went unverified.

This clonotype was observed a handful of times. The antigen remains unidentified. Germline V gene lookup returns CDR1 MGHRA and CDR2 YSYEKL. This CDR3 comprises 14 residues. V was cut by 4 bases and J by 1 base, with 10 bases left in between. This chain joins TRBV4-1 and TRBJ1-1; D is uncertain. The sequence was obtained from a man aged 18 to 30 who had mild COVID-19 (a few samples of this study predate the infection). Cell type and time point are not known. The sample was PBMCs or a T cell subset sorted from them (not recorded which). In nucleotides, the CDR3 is TGCGCCAGCAGCCTGGCACAGCCGAACACTGAAGCTTTCTTT. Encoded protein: CASSLAQPNTEAFF.